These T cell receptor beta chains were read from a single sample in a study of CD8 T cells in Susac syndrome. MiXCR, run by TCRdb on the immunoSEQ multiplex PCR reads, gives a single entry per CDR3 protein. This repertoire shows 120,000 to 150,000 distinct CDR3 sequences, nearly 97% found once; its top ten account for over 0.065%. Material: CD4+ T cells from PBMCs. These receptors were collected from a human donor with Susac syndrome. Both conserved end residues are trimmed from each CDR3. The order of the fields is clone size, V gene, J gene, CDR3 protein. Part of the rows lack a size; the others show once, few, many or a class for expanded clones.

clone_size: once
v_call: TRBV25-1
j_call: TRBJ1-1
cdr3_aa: ASSEFGGHTEAF

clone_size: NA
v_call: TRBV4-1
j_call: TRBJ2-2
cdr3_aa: ASSQVGGPGELF

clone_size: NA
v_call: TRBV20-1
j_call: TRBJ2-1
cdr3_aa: SATGGRVSKDNEQF

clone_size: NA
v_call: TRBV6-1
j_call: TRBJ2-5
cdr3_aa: ASTNGGRGKYGETQY

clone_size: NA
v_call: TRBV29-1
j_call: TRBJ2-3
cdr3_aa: SVSGTSGRGADTQY

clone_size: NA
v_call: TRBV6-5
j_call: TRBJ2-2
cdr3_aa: ASRLGLAGELF

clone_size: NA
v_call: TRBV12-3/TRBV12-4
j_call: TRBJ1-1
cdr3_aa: ASSLRQYTEAF

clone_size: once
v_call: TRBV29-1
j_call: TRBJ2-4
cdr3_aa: SVAQGAANIQY

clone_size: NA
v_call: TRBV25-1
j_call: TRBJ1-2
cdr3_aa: ASSDPQNIYGYT

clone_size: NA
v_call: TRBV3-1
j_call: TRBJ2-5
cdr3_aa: ASRSTYSGGGTQY

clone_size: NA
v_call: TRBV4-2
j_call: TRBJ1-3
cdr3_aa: ASSQRQFSGNTIY

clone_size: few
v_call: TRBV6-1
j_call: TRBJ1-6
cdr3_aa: ASRMTGNSNSPLH

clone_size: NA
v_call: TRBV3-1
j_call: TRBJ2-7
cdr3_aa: ASSRTGDEQY

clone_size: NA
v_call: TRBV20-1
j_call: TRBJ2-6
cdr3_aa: SADSTSVPSGANVLT

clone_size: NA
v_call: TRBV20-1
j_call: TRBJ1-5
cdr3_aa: SARPPRGDQPQH

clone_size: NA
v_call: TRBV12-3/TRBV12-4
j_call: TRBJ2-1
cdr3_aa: ASSPRIEQF

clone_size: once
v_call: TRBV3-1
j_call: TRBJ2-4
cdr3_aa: ASSLGLAGRNLNIQY

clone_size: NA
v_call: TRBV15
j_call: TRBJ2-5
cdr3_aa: ATRGTGEETQY

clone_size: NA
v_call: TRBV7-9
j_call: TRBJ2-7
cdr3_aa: ASSFGTDLSYEQY

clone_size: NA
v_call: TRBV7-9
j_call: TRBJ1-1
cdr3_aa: ASSLGTAYEATGAF